The 17 T cell receptor beta chains listed next were all sequenced from one sample in a study of T cells in Graves' hyperthyroidism and ophthalmopathy (dated by TCRdb to about 2019). Receptor libraries were prepared by multiplex PCR. The data were produced on an Illumina HiSeq 2000. The TCR beta CDR3 regions were amplified from the RNA transcripts. The first round of RT-PCR for the TCR CDR3 was performed with the HTBI primer set and the Qiagen OneStep RT-PCR kit. The public reads were quality trimmed at Q25 with fastp and then assembled into clones with MiXCR by TCRdb, keeping productive beta chains. Identical CDR3 proteins give one entry, which carries the most common genes and DNA. Within this sample are 450,000 to 650,000 distinct CDR3 sequences, with approximately 17% of them counted one time only. Approximately 16% of the sample rests with the top ten. Material for sequencing was blood. These receptors originate from a woman aged 18-29 years with Graves' ophthalmopathy.

This clonotype was picked up many times. The rearrangement links TRBV6-1 to TRBJ2-7; 11 bases map to TRBD1. CDR1 MNHNS and CDR2 SASEGT come from the germline V gene. The CDR3 has 15 residues. Germline trimming cut 4 bases from V and 2 bases from J; bases unmatched to any gene: 4. The chain's CDR3 is CASSGWTGGPYEQYF. The DNA of the CDR3 is TGTGCCAGCAGTGGGTGGACAGGGGGCCCCTACGAGCAGTACTTC.

There are many counts of this clonotype. The chain employs TRBV5-6 and TRBJ2-7; a weak D match, TRBD1 (6 bases). The CDR3 runs to 13 residues. The germline V and J ends were trimmed by 4 bases and 3 bases, with 11 bases remaining between them. The germline CDR1 and CDR2 sequences are SGHDT and YYEEEE. CDR3 residues: CASSPTTGYEQYF. The CDR3 DNA sequence: TGTGCCAGCAGCCCGACGACAGGCTACGAGCAGTACTTC.

This chain links TRBV27 with TRBJ2-5, with 8 bases that match TRBD1. Germline assignment: CDR1 MNHEY and CDR2 SMNVEV (reference sequence). The CDR3 is 15 residues long. The ends lost 4 bases at V and 3 bases at J; junction bases unmatched: 7. CDR3 protein: CASSSEDRVEETQYF. DNA for the CDR3: TGTGCCAGCAGTTCAGAGGACAGGGTAGAAGAGACCCAGTACTTC.

This clonotype has more than one count but fewer than ten. The chain employs TRBV28 and TRBJ1-5, with D maybe TRBD1 (5 bases). V gave up 5 bases and J gave up 7 bases, with 18 bases separating them. Germline V gives CDR1 MDHEN, CDR2 SYDVKM. The length of the CDR3 is 15 residues. The CDR3 sequence: CASSPNRIRGQPQHF. The CDR3 DNA reads TGTGCCAGCAGTCCCAATAGGATAAGGGGCCAGCCCCAGCATTTT.

This clonotype was counted at least ten times. CDR3 bases: TGTGCCAGCTCGCCCGGGACATCCGAAGCTTTCTTT. It is translated as CASSPGTSEAFF. The gene calls are TRBV3-1 and TRBJ1-1; maybe TRBD1 (6 bases). Trimming shortened V by 8 bases and J by 8 bases, and 15 bases separated the two germline ends. The CDR3 is 12 residues long. Germline assignment: CDR1 LGHDT and CDR2 YNNKEL (reference sequence).

This sequence joins TRBV7-9 and TRBJ1-5; no firm D call. The V gene lost 2 bases and the J gene lost 5 bases, with 7 bases spanning the gap. There are 13 residues in the CDR3. CDR1 and CDR2 (germline): SEHNR, FQNEAQ (reference sequence). The DNA of the CDR3 is TGTGCCAGCAGCTTATATAAGGATCAGCCCCAGCATTTT. It yields the protein CASSLYKDQPQHF.

This clonotype was observed many times. The CDR3 protein is CASMRGGTEAFF. CDR3 sequence (DNA): TGTGCCAGCATGAGGGGTGGGACTGAAGCTTTCTTT. The chain recombines TRBV28 with TRBJ1-1, with D perhaps matching TRBD1 (5 bases). V was cut by 7 bases and J by 5 bases, with 11 bases left in between. CDR3 length: 12 residues. CDR1 is MDHEN, CDR2 SYDVKM, per germline. Full variable domain (outside the CDR3, taken from reference TRBV28 and TRBJ1-1): DVKVTQSSRYLVKRTGEKVFLECVQDMDHENMFWYRQDPGLGLRLIYFSYDVKMKEKGDIPEGYSVSREKKERFSLILESASTNQTSMYLCASMRGGTEAFFGQGTRLTVV.

Only a few counts were recorded for this clonotype. For the CDR3, the DNA is TGTGCCAGCAGCAAAACCGGGACAGGGGTCTCTGGGGCCAACGTCCTGACTTTC. It specifies CASSKTGTGVSGANVLTF. This chain connects TRBV7-3 to TRBJ2-6; 10 bases line up with TRBD1. The CDR3 covers 18 residues. Germline CDR1 is SGHTA and CDR2 is FQGTGA. V dropped 5 bases and J dropped 0; count of bases not matched to a gene: 7.

This clonotype has ten or more counts. The chain joins TRBV27 to TRBJ2-1; D is ambiguous. Trimming cost V 0 bases and J 4 bases, with 7 bases left between them. The CDR3 extends over 14 amino acids. Germline V CDR1 and CDR2: MNHEY, SMNVEV (reference sequence). The CDR3, as DNA: TGTGCCAGCAGTTTATCGAGACGGTACAATGAGCAGTTCTTC. The encoded protein is CASSLSRRYNEQFF.

This clonotype has ten or more counts. The chain carries TRBV6-1 and TRBJ2-7; D remains ambiguous. Germline assignment: CDR1 MNHNS and CDR2 SASEGT. The CDR3 consists of 13 residues. V was clipped by 10 bases and J by 1 base, with 14 bases between them. The CDR3 is CATVTWQSYEQYF. Written as DNA, the CDR3 is TGTGCCACCGTCACGTGGCAGTCCTACGAGCAGTACTTC.

Comments on this clonotype: A much larger clonotype is one base distant, so this may be a read error. The rearrangement links TRBV20-1 to TRBJ2-7, with 9 bases matching TRBD2. The CDR3 length is 17 residues. V gave up 4 bases and J gave up 7 bases; unmatched junction bases: 20. Germline V gives CDR1 DFQATT, CDR2 SNEGSKA (reference sequence). This chain's CDR3 is CSANKVSGGDPGDEQYF. CDR3 nucleotide sequence: TGCAGTGCTAACAAGGTTAGCGGGGGAGACCCAGGGGATGAGCAGTACTTC.

This clonotype has a handful of counts. J is TRBJ1-4 and V is TRBV6-1; no clear D gene. Trimming took 2 bases from V and 6 from J, leaving 1 base between them. Per the germline V gene, CDR1 is MNHNS and CDR2 is SASEGT. This CDR3 region has 11 residues. This CDR3 reads CASSEYEKLFF. Here the CDR3 DNA reads TGTGCCAGCAGTGAATATGAAAAACTGTTTTTT.

This clonotype was picked up many times. This rearrangement joins TRBV5-1 to TRBJ1-1; D is possibly TRBD1 (6 bases). The CDR3 contains 13 residues. Germline values: CDR1 SGHRS, CDR2 YFSETQ. The ends were cut back, 7 bases at V and 2 bases at J, with 12 bases in the middle. CDR3 sequence: CASGIQGNTEAFF. CDR3 in DNA: TGCGCCAGCGGGATACAGGGAAACACTGAAGCTTTCTTT.

A note on this clonotype: Being one base from a much bigger clone, this may be a read error. Since the CDR3 does not end with the conserved phenylalanine or tryptophan, this likely comes from a read error. The J gene is TRBJ2-7, the V gene TRBV28; tentative D call: TRBD1 (8 bases). Germline V gives CDR1 MDHEN, CDR2 SYDVKM. The V end was cut by 6 bases, the J end by 3 bases, with 15 bases between. The CDR3 extends over 14 amino acids. CDR3 sequence: CASRGTGGGYEQYI. In DNA, the CDR3 is TGTGCCAGCAGGGGGACAGGCGGGGGCTACGAGCAGTACATC.

This clonotype came up many times. The chain employs TRBV11-2 and TRBJ1-2; a weak D match, TRBD1 (5 bases). V was clipped by 2 bases and J by 9 bases, with 16 bases between them. Germline V gene lookup returns CDR1 SGHAT and CDR2 FQNNGV. The CDR3 totals 14 residues. In nucleotides, the CDR3 is TGTGCCAGCAGCTTATTCGCAGGGTTTTATAGCTACACCTTC. This translates into CASSLFAGFYSYTF.

The chain couples TRBV6-1 to TRBJ1-3, with 9 bases fitting TRBD1. CDR3 length equals 15 residues. Germline V gene lookup returns CDR1 MNHNS and CDR2 SASEGT. Trimming took 6 bases from V and 2 from J; bases not matched to a gene: 5. The CDR3 loop reads CASRRGTGPGNTIYF. In DNA, the CDR3 is TGTGCCAGCAGGCGTGGGACAGGGCCTGGAAACACCATATATTTT.

The sample holds a few counts of this clonotype. This sequence joins TRBV20-1 and TRBJ1-2, with D maybe TRBD1 (5 bases). The CDR3 contains 16 residues. From germline, CDR1 is DFQATT and CDR2 SNEGSKA (reference sequence). V was shortened by 0 bases and J by 4 bases, with 18 bases between the two germline ends. CDR3 amino acids: CSARDTSDIFTYGYTF. The CDR3 nucleotides are TGCAGTGCTAGAGATACCTCGGACATCTTTACCTATGGCTACACCTTC.